This is a list of T cell receptor beta chains from one sample in a study of cytomegalovirus exposure and HLA in healthy donors. The table came from immunoSEQ multiplex PCR; TCRdb's copy has only in-frame clones and leaves some out. The sample lists 100,000 to 150,000 clones, around 73% occurring once. Sequenced input: PBMCs. Source of these receptors: a man aged 60-69 years in good health and CMV-seropositive. Both conserved end residues are part of each CDR3. D genes are given only for firm matches. Some rows have no size entry. The others give once, few or many, or a class for an expanded clone.

d_gene	j_gene	v_gene	abundance	CDR3nt	CDR3aa
NA	TRBJ1-5	TRBV28	few	TGTGCCAGCAGTTTCCCCGCAGGTCAGCCCCAGCATTTT	CASSFPAGQPQHF
TRBD1	TRBJ2-5	TRBV7-7	NA	TGTGCTAGCAGCGTATCCTCACAGGGGACCCAAGAGACCCAGTACTTC	CASSVSSQGTQETQYF
TRBD1	TRBJ2-7	TRBV28	NA	TGTGCCAGCTCCGGGACAGGGGCGTACGAGCAGTACTTC	CASSGTGAYEQYF
NA	TRBJ2-2	TRBV5-4	NA	TGTGCCAGCAGCTTCCCCCCCGGGTTGCGCACCGGGGAGCTGTTTTTT	CASSFPPGLRTGELFF
TRBD1	TRBJ1-4	TRBV6-6	NA	TGTGCCAGCAGTCCGAATACAGGGGGGTGGGATAAACTGTTTTTT	CASSPNTGGWDKLFF
NA	TRBJ1-1	TRBV5-4	NA	TGTGCCAGCAGTCCTGGCGGGGGGCGAGGAACTGAAGCTTTCTTT	CASSPGGGRGTEAFF
TRBD1	TRBJ1-4	TRBV6-6	NA	TGTGCCAGCACCCTGACAGGGTTGAGGGAAAAACTGTTTTTT	CASTLTGLREKLFF
TRBD1	TRBJ1-5	TRBV28	NA	TGTGCCAGCAGTTTGTCAGGGGGGACAGTCAATCAGCCCCAGCATTTT	CASSLSGGTVNQPQHF
NA	TRBJ1-1	TRBV28	NA	TGTGCCAGCAGCTACCACGGGGGGGTCCCTGAAGCTTTCTTT	CASSYHGGVPEAFF
NA	TRBJ2-2	TRBV14	NA	TGTGCCAGCAGCCAAGAAAGGGGGTATGCCGGGGAGCTGTTTTTT	CASSQERGYAGELFF
NA	TRBJ2-7	TRBV2	NA	TGTGCCAGCCGGGATCCCCAGCTCTACGAGCAGTACTTC	CASRDPQLYEQYF
TRBD1	TRBJ2-7	TRBV11-2	NA	TGTGCCAGCAGGCCCCTCCCGGGACAGGGGCCCTACGAGCAGTACTTC	CASRPLPGQGPYEQYF
NA	TRBJ2-5	TRBV6-5	NA	TGTGCCAGCAGTTTTTCACTCGGGGGATCCCAAGAGACCCAGTACTTC	CASSFSLGGSQETQYF
NA	TRBJ2-5	TRBV18	NA	TGTGCCAGCTCACCAAGAGAAGCCGCCGGGGAGACCCAGTACTTC	CASSPREAAGETQYF
NA	TRBJ1-1	TRBV5-1	NA	TGCGCCAGCAGCTTAGACAGCCTTCGATCGGAAGCTTTCTTT	CASSLDSLRSEAFF
NA	TRBJ1-3	TRBV28	NA	TGTGCCCCCCCGCGCCATCATTACCTTGGAAACACCATATATTTT	CAPPRHHYLGNTIYF
TRBD1	TRBJ1-2	TRBV28	few	TGTGCCAGCAGTTTCGTAGTCGGACAGGGATATGGCTACACCTTC	CASSFVVGQGYGYTF
NA	TRBJ1-1	TRBV5-6	few	TGTGCCAGCAGCTTTGAGAGGGTTGGAACTGAAGCTTTCTTT	CASSFERVGTEAFF
NA	TRBJ1-1	TRBV14	NA	TGTGCCAGCAGCCAAGGGGCTCAGGGGACCGGCTCGGGGCGAGCTTTCTTT	CASSQGAQGTGSGRAFF
TRBD1	TRBJ1-4	TRBV28	few	TGTGCCAGCAGTCTTGGGACAGGGAATGAAAAACTGTTTTTT	CASSLGTGNEKLFF
NA	TRBJ2-7	TRBV5-1	NA	TGCGCCAGCAGCTTGGAGTCCCCGGGGGAGCAGTACTTC	CASSLESPGEQYF
NA	TRBJ2-3	TRBV20-1	NA	TGCAGTGCTTTGGGGCCGGATACGCAGTATTTT	CSALGPDTQYF
NA	TRBJ1-6	TRBV11-2	few	TGTGCCAGCAGCTTCCTAAGTGGGACAACTTCACCCCTCCACTTT	CASSFLSGTTSPLHF
TRBD1	TRBJ2-3	TRBV28	NA	TGTGCCAGCACGGGGGGACAGGGAATAGATACGCAGTATTTT	CASTGGQGIDTQYF
NA	TRBJ1-6	TRBV2	NA	TGTGCCAGCAGTACAGGGTTGGGTTCACCCCTCCACTTT	CASSTGLGSPLHF
TRBD1	TRBJ1-4	TRBV2	few	TGTGCCAGCAGTGCTAAACAGGGGGGTCCTAATGAAAAACTGTTTTTT	CASSAKQGGPNEKLFF
NA	TRBJ1-6	TRBV28	NA	TGTGCCAGCAGGAGGACCTATAATTCACCCCTCCACTTT	CASRRTYNSPLHF
TRBD2	TRBJ2-1	TRBV5-1	NA	TGCGCCAGCAGCTTTGGACCGGGACTAGCGGGGGGGAATGAGCAGTTCTTC	CASSFGPGLAGGNEQFF
TRBD1	TRBJ1-2	TRBV6-5	once	TGTGCCAGCAGCACAAGGACAGGAGCTTATGGCTACACCTTC	CASSTRTGAYGYTF
NA	TRBJ2-7	TRBV25-1	NA	TGTGCCAGCAGTGACCCGGGACTCCAAAACGAGCAGTACTTC	CASSDPGLQNEQYF
NA	TRBJ2-7	TRBV27	NA	TGTGCCAGCAGTTCCAACTATAGAGGCGAGCAGTACTTC	CASSSNYRGEQYF
NA	TRBJ1-5	TRBV23-1	few	TGCGCCAGCAGTCCCTACTGCTACCACCAGCCCCAGCATTTT	CASSPYCYHQPQHF
NA	TRBJ2-1	TRBV29-1	NA	TGCAGCTCCCGGGCCAGTTTAGTGTCGAGCGGTAACAATGAGCAGTTCTTC	CSSRASLVSSGNNEQFF
NA	TRBJ2-6	TRBV4-1	few	TGCGCCAGCAGCCAAGAGACATTGTCTGGGGCCAACGTCCTGACTTTC	CASSQETLSGANVLTF
NA	TRBJ2-7	TRBV30	NA	TGTGCCTGGAGGCCCCGACAGCTCCGAGGCTACGAGCAGTACTTC	CAWRPRQLRGYEQYF
NA	TRBJ1-2	TRBV5-4	few	TGTGCCAGCAGCTTGGGACAGGATAGCTATGGCTACACCTTC	CASSLGQDSYGYTF
TRBD1	TRBJ1-2	TRBV7-2	NA	TGTGCCAGCAGCTCTTCCCCGACAGGGGGCAGGGGCTACACCTTC	CASSSSPTGGRGYTF
TRBD1	TRBJ1-2	TRBV6-1	NA	TGTGCCAGCAGTCCCGACAGGGCGGAATCCTATGGCTACACCTTC	CASSPDRAESYGYTF
NA	TRBJ2-5	TRBV4-1	NA	TGCGCCAGCAGCCGTCAGGTCCGCGAGGAGACCCAGTACTTC	CASSRQVREETQYF
TRBD2	TRBJ2-1	TRBV5-1	NA	TGCGCCAGCAGCTTAATCAGCGGGGGCTACTACAATGAGCAGTTCTTC	CASSLISGGYYNEQFF
TRBD1	TRBJ1-5	TRBV5-1	NA	TGCGCCAGCAGCTTGATGGCCCAGGGGGATGGAGATCAGCCCCAGCATTTT	CASSLMAQGDGDQPQHF